This T cell receptor beta chain derives from a study of shared clonotypes between healthy human individuals. Sequencing was performed with immunoSEQ multiplex PCR; in TCRdb, only in-frame clones are kept and a portion is missing. The table lists 2.3 million or so clones, roughly 93% of them singletons, with about 0.39% in the top ten. Germline trimming cut 4 bases from V and 8 bases from J; bases unmatched to any gene: 11. The germline CDR1 and CDR2 sequences are SGHDT and YYEEEE. This CDR3 is 15 amino acids long. J is TRBJ1-4 and V is TRBV5-6, with 7 bases identical to TRBD1. The clonotype was recovered from a man younger than 35 in good health. Some clones in this sample may be carry-over from other donors' samples. The sequenced sample was naive CD4+ T cells from PBMCs. Subset of the sample: CD45RA+ positively selected. As DNA, the CDR3 is TGTGCCAGCAGCGTGGGACGAACAGGGGTGGAAAAACTGTTTTTT. It encodes CASSVGRTGVEKLFF.